This TCR beta chain was recorded in a study of molecular identifiers for immune sequencing clone quantification. This CDR3 is built from 14 residues. V was clipped by 0 bases and J by 2 bases, with 6 bases between them. The germline gives CDR1 LGHNA, CDR2 YSLEER. TCRdb re-analysed the PCR reads in MiXCR, keeping a single row per CDR3 protein. The sample lists around 94,000 distinct CDR3 sequences, less than 35% occurring once. This receptor was taken from a human donor in good health. Some libraries in this study had Jurkat cell RNA spiked in. Input material: naive CD8+ T cells from blood, with Jurkat cell RNA spiked in. Subset noted: FACS-sorted CD8+CD4-CCR7+CD45RA+ naive T cells. The chain recombines TRBV4-3 with TRBJ2-3; no definite D call. The CDR3 sequence: CASSQEEYTDTQYF. The CDR3 DNA reads TGCGCCAGCAGCCAAGAAGAATACACAGATACGCAGTATTTT.